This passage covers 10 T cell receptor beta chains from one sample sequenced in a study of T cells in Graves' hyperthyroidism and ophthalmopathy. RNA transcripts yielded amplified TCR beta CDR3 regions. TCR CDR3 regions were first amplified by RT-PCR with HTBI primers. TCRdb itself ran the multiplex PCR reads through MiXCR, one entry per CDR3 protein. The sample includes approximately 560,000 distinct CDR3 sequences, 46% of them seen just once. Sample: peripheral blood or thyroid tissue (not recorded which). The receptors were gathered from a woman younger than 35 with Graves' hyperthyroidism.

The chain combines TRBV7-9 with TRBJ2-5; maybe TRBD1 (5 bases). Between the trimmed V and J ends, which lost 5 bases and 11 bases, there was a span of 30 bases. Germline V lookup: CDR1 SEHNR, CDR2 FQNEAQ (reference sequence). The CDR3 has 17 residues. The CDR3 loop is CASSARRTGLLTDTQYF. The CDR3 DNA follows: TGTGCCAGCAGCGCGCGGAGAACAGGTCTGCTCACAGATACGCAGTACTTC.

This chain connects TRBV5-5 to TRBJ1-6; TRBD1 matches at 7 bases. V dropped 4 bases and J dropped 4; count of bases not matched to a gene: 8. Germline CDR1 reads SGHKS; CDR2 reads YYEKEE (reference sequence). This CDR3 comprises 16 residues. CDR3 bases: TGTGCCAGCAGCGTGATCAGGGGGGGATATAATTCACCCCTCCACTTT. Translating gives CASSVIRGGYNSPLHF.

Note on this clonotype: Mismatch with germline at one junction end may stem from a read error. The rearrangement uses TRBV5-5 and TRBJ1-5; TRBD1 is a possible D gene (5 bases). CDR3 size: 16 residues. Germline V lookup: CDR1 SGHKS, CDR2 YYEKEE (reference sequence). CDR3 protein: CASSQDTGGINQPQHF. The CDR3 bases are TGCGCCAGCAGCCAAGATACAGGAGGGATCAATCAGCCCCAGCATTTT.

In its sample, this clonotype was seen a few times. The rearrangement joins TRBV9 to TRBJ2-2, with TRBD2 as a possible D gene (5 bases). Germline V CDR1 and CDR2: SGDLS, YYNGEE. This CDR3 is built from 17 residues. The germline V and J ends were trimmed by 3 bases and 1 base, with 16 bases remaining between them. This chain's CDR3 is CASSAPAGSGNTGELFF. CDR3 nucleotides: TGTGCCAGCAGCGCTCCGGCGGGCTCGGGGAACACCGGGGAGCTGTTTTTT.

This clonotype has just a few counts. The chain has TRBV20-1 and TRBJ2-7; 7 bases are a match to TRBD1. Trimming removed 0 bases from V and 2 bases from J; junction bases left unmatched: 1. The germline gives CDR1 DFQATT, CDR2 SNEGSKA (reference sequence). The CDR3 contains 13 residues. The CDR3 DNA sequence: TGCAGTGCTAGAGATGACAGGGCCTACGAGCAGTACTTC. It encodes CSARDDRAYEQYF.

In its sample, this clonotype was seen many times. The CDR3: CASSLVGGSRSTEAFF. The DNA for the CDR3 is TGTGCCAGCAGCTTAGTCGGTGGGTCTAGGAGCACTGAAGCTTTCTTT. The V call is TRBV7-6, the J call TRBJ1-1, with no clear D. Trimming took off 1 base at V and 4 bases at J, with 16 bases between the two ends. The V gene's germline CDR1 is SGHVS and CDR2 FNYEAQ. The CDR3 extends over 16 amino acids.

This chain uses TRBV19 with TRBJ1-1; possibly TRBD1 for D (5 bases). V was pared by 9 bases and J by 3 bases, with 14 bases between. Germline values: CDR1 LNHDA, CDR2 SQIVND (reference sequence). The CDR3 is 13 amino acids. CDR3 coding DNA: TGTGCCAGCAACTCCGACAGTTACACTGAAGCTTTCTTT. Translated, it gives CASNSDSYTEAFF.

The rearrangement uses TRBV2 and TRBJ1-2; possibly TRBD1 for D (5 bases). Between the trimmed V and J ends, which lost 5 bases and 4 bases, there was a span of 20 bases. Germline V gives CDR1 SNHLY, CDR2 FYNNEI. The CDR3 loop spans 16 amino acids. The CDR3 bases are TGTGCCAGCAGTCCACTCCGTAGGACAAGGATCTATGGCTACACCTTC. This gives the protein CASSPLRRTRIYGYTF.

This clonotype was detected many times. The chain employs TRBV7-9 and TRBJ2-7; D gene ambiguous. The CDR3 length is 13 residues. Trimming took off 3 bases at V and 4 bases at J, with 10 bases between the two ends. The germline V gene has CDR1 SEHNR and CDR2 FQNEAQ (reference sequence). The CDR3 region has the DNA TGTGCCAGCAGCTTTCCTAGGGTATACGAGCAGTACTTC. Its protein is CASSFPRVYEQYF.

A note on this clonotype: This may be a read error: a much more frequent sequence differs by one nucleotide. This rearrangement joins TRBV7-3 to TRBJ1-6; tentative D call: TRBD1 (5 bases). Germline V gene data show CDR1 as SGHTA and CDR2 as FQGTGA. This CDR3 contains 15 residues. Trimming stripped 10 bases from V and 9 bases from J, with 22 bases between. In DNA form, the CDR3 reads TGTGCCAACAGTGAGGGGTATGGGGGGGTTTCACCCCTCCACTTT. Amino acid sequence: CANSEGYGGVSPLHF.